The rows below give T cell receptor beta chains drawn from one sample of a study of cytotoxic CD8 clonotypes in ibrutinib-treated CLL. The repertoire was sequenced with immunoSEQ multiplex PCR; TCRdb's copy has only in-frame clones and lacks some. The sample records some 50,000 clones, around 70% being singletons. Sequencing used PBMCs, obtained after 12 months of ibrutinib treatment. All receptors derive from a human donor with chronic lymphocytic leukemia. Both conserved end residues are part of each CDR3. The D gene is left open where the match is weak. Clone size is stated in some rows and not others, as once, few, many or a class when expanded.

clone_size: -; v_call: TRBV5-5; j_call: TRBJ2-1; d_call: -; cdr3_aa: CASSPRGGEWDEQFF; cdr3_nt: TGTGCCAGCAGCCCCCGAGGGGGGGAGTGGGATGAGCAGTTCTTC
clone_size: -; v_call: TRBV7-3; j_call: TRBJ2-6; d_call: -; cdr3_aa: CASSLYSGSFSGANVLTF; cdr3_nt: TGTGCCAGCAGCTTATACAGCGGAAGTTTCTCTGGGGCCAACGTCCTGACTTTC
clone_size: -; v_call: TRBV6-6; j_call: TRBJ1-1; d_call: -; cdr3_aa: CASSYSGGEGTEAFF; cdr3_nt: TGTGCCAGCAGTTACTCGGGGGGAGAAGGGACTGAAGCTTTCTTT
clone_size: -; v_call: TRBV28; j_call: TRBJ1-4; d_call: -; cdr3_aa: CASTNGGRLNEKLFF; cdr3_nt: TGTGCCAGCACTAACGGGGGGAGACTTAATGAAAAACTGTTTTTT
clone_size: -; v_call: TRBV5-5; j_call: TRBJ1-6; d_call: TRBD1; cdr3_aa: CASSLEGANSPLHF; cdr3_nt: TGTGCCAGCAGCTTGGAGGGGGCTAATTCACCCCTCCACTTT
clone_size: -; v_call: TRBV11-2; j_call: TRBJ2-3; d_call: -; cdr3_aa: CASSFGLGVTDTQYF; cdr3_nt: TGTGCCAGCAGCTTTGGGTTGGGGGTCACAGATACGCAGTATTTT
clone_size: -; v_call: TRBV19; j_call: TRBJ1-1; d_call: TRBD1; cdr3_aa: CASSMIRGRSLNTEAFF; cdr3_nt: TGTGCCAGTAGTATGATCAGGGGGCGGAGCTTGAACACTGAAGCTTTCTTT
clone_size: -; v_call: TRBV6-5; j_call: TRBJ2-1; d_call: TRBD2; cdr3_aa: CASSYSRGAGNEQFF; cdr3_nt: TGTGCCAGCAGTTACTCGCGGGGGGCGGGTAATGAGCAGTTCTTC
clone_size: once; v_call: TRBV27; j_call: TRBJ1-2; d_call: -; cdr3_aa: CASSLSTRSATNYGYTF; cdr3_nt: TGTGCCAGCAGTTTATCAACACGGTCGGCAACTAACTATGGCTACACCTTC
clone_size: -; v_call: TRBV5-1; j_call: TRBJ2-2; d_call: -; cdr3_aa: CASSLTGEGTGELFF; cdr3_nt: TGCGCCAGCAGCTTGACAGGGGAGGGCACCGGGGAGCTGTTTTTT
clone_size: -; v_call: TRBV15; j_call: TRBJ1-2; d_call: -; cdr3_aa: CATSRDSGVGLRGANYGYTF; cdr3_nt: TGTGCCACCAGCAGAGACTCGGGTGTCGGTCTTCGGGGCGCTAACTATGGCTACACCTTC
clone_size: once; v_call: TRBV5-6; j_call: TRBJ1-1; d_call: -; cdr3_aa: CASSLGAFKAFF; cdr3_nt: TGTGCCAGCAGCTTGGGGGCGTTTAAAGCTTTCTTT
clone_size: -; v_call: TRBV2; j_call: TRBJ2-7; d_call: -; cdr3_aa: CASSAYEQYF; cdr3_nt: TGTGCCAGCAGTGCCTACGAGCAGTACTTC
clone_size: -; v_call: TRBV11-3; j_call: TRBJ1-2; d_call: -; cdr3_aa: CASSQYGNYGYTF; cdr3_nt: TGTGCCAGCAGCCAGTACGGGAACTATGGCTACACCTTC
clone_size: -; v_call: TRBV10-3; j_call: TRBJ2-1; d_call: -; cdr3_aa: CAISDPDDSYNEQFF; cdr3_nt: TGTGCCATCAGTGACCCGGATGACTCCTACAATGAGCAGTTCTTC
clone_size: -; v_call: TRBV10-3; j_call: TRBJ1-1; d_call: -; cdr3_aa: CAISEVGQSRNTEAFF; cdr3_nt: TGTGCCATCAGCGAAGTCGGACAGTCCCGGAACACTGAAGCTTTCTTT
clone_size: -; v_call: TRBV11-3; j_call: TRBJ2-1; d_call: TRBD1; cdr3_aa: CASSSGADRGLYNEQFF; cdr3_nt: TGTGCCAGCAGCTCCGGGGCGGACAGGGGGCTCTACAATGAGCAGTTCTTC
clone_size: -; v_call: TRBV6-6; j_call: TRBJ2-7; d_call: -; cdr3_aa: CASSYAGALNVEQYF; cdr3_nt: TGTGCCAGCAGTTACGCGGGGGCTTTAAACGTCGAGCAGTACTTC
clone_size: -; v_call: TRBV7-8; j_call: TRBJ2-7; d_call: TRBD1; cdr3_aa: CASGSFVTGAYEQYF; cdr3_nt: TGTGCCAGCGGATCCTTCGTGACAGGGGCCTACGAGCAGTACTTC
clone_size: few; v_call: TRBV30; j_call: TRBJ2-5; d_call: -; cdr3_aa: CAWTRHRGQETQYF; cdr3_nt: TGTGCCTGGACTCGCCACCGCGGACAAGAGACCCAGTACTTC
clone_size: -; v_call: TRBV23-1; j_call: TRBJ1-1; d_call: -; cdr3_aa: CASSRESELDEAFF; cdr3_nt: TGCGCCAGCAGCCGGGAATCAGAGTTGGATGAAGCTTTCTTT
clone_size: -; v_call: TRBV21-1; j_call: TRBJ1-1; d_call: -; cdr3_aa: CASSLPRGNTEAFF; cdr3_nt: TGTGCCAGCAGCCTCCCCAGAGGAAACACTGAAGCTTTCTTT
clone_size: -; v_call: TRBV5-1; j_call: TRBJ1-3; d_call: -; cdr3_aa: CASSPDVLNTIYF; cdr3_nt: TGCGCCAGCAGCCCCGATGTATTGAACACCATATATTTT
clone_size: -; v_call: TRBV29-1; j_call: TRBJ2-1; d_call: TRBD2; cdr3_aa: CSVISLRLAGATYNEQFF; cdr3_nt: TGCAGCGTCATCTCACTCCGACTAGCGGGGGCTACCTACAATGAGCAGTTCTTC
clone_size: -; v_call: TRBV2; j_call: TRBJ1-5; d_call: -; cdr3_aa: CASSEGVTSQAHF; cdr3_nt: TGTGCCAGCAGTGAAGGGGTAACGAGTCAGGCGCATTTT
clone_size: -; v_call: TRBV11-3; j_call: TRBJ2-2; d_call: -; cdr3_aa: CASSLALGELFF; cdr3_nt: TGTGCCAGCAGCCTCGCCTTGGGGGAGCTGTTTTTT
clone_size: -; v_call: TRBV30; j_call: TRBJ2-3; d_call: TRBD1; cdr3_aa: CAWRGTGEGTQYF; cdr3_nt: TGTGCCTGGAGGGGCACAGGGGAAGGTACGCAGTATTTT
clone_size: -; v_call: TRBV20-1; j_call: TRBJ1-1; d_call: -; cdr3_aa: CSAGLGAEAFF; cdr3_nt: TGCAGTGCGGGACTTGGCGCTGAAGCTTTCTTT
clone_size: medium-sized; v_call: TRBV10-2; j_call: TRBJ2-5; d_call: -; cdr3_aa: CASSESGYQETQYF; cdr3_nt: TGCGCCAGCAGCGAATCAGGGTACCAAGAGACCCAGTACTTC
clone_size: -; v_call: TRBV4-2; j_call: TRBJ2-1; d_call: TRBD2; cdr3_aa: CASSPAGGADNEQFF; cdr3_nt: TGTGCCAGCAGCCCAGCGGGGGGGGCCGACAATGAGCAGTTCTTC
clone_size: -; v_call: TRBV2; j_call: TRBJ2-5; d_call: -; cdr3_aa: CASSGGETQYF; cdr3_nt: TGTGCCAGCAGCGGGGGAGAGACCCAGTACTTC
clone_size: -; v_call: TRBV5-6; j_call: TRBJ2-3; d_call: TRBD1; cdr3_aa: CASSLTGQGRDTQYF; cdr3_nt: TGTGCCAGCAGCCTAACGGGACAGGGGCGAGATACGCAGTATTTT
clone_size: -; v_call: TRBV7-8; j_call: TRBJ1-6; d_call: TRBD1; cdr3_aa: CASSLERTGNYNSPLHF; cdr3_nt: TGTGCCAGCAGCTTAGAAAGGACAGGGAACTATAATTCACCCCTCCACTTT
clone_size: once; v_call: TRBV2; j_call: TRBJ2-3; d_call: -; cdr3_aa: CASSYPGTDTQYF; cdr3_nt: TGTGCCAGCAGTTATCCTGGCACAGATACGCAGTATTTT
clone_size: -; v_call: TRBV13; j_call: TRBJ2-1; d_call: TRBD1; cdr3_aa: CASSSDRGPYNEQFF; cdr3_nt: TGTGCCAGCAGCTCCGACAGGGGGCCATACAATGAGCAGTTCTTC
clone_size: -; v_call: TRBV5-1; j_call: TRBJ1-1; d_call: -; cdr3_aa: CASSSSFLGTEAFF; cdr3_nt: TGCGCCAGCAGCTCCTCGTTTTTGGGAACTGAAGCTTTCTTT
clone_size: -; v_call: TRBV21-1; j_call: TRBJ2-5; d_call: -; cdr3_aa: CASSPGRFQETQYF; cdr3_nt: TGTGCCAGCAGCCCGGGACGATTCCAAGAGACCCAGTACTTC
clone_size: -; v_call: TRBV7-8; j_call: TRBJ1-5; d_call: -; cdr3_aa: CASSLGRGTYSDQPQHF; cdr3_nt: TGTGCCAGCAGCTTAGGGCGCGGGACATACAGTGATCAGCCCCAGCATTTT
clone_size: -; v_call: TRBV15; j_call: TRBJ2-1; d_call: TRBD2; cdr3_aa: CATSRGDTSGSYNEQFF; cdr3_nt: TGTGCCACCAGCAGAGGCGATACTAGCGGGTCCTACAATGAGCAGTTCTTC
clone_size: -; v_call: TRBV19; j_call: TRBJ1-5; d_call: -; cdr3_aa: CASSIELYNQPQHF; cdr3_nt: TGTGCCAGTAGTATAGAACTCTACAATCAGCCCCAGCATTTT
clone_size: -; v_call: TRBV23-1; j_call: TRBJ1-2; d_call: -; cdr3_aa: CASSHMPTTANYGYTF; cdr3_nt: TGCGCCAGCAGTCACATGCCGACGACAGCTAACTATGGCTACACCTTC
clone_size: -; v_call: TRBV21-1; j_call: TRBJ1-5; d_call: -; cdr3_aa: CASSTRQGVSNQPQHF; cdr3_nt: TGTGCCAGCAGCACCCGACAGGGGGTGAGCAATCAGCCCCAGCATTTT
clone_size: -; v_call: TRBV2; j_call: TRBJ1-5; d_call: -; cdr3_aa: CASSTARPGTDSNQPQHF; cdr3_nt: TGTGCCAGCAGTACAGCCAGGCCCGGGACGGATAGCAATCAGCCCCAGCATTTT
clone_size: -; v_call: TRBV11-2; j_call: TRBJ2-1; d_call: TRBD1; cdr3_aa: CASSRVRSRTQGYLQFF; cdr3_nt: TGTGCCAGCAGCCGAGTCCGGTCCCGGACACAGGGGTATCTGCAGTTCTTC
clone_size: -; v_call: TRBV19; j_call: TRBJ2-7; d_call: TRBD1; cdr3_aa: CASRSQGANSYEQYF; cdr3_nt: TGTGCCAGTAGATCCCAGGGGGCCAACTCCTACGAGCAGTACTTC
clone_size: -; v_call: TRBV5-6; j_call: TRBJ1-3; d_call: -; cdr3_aa: CASSLLGGSSSGNTIYF; cdr3_nt: TGTGCCAGCAGCTTGTTAGGCGGATCAAGCTCTGGAAACACCATATATTTT
clone_size: once; v_call: TRBV7-8; j_call: TRBJ2-3; d_call: -; cdr3_aa: CASSFLGHLTDTQYF; cdr3_nt: TGTGCCAGCAGCTTTCTTGGGCACCTCACAGATACGCAGTATTTT
clone_size: -; v_call: TRBV4-1; j_call: TRBJ1-5; d_call: TRBD1; cdr3_aa: CASSQEGTGVKPQHF; cdr3_nt: TGCGCCAGCAGCCAGGAAGGGACAGGGGTTAAGCCCCAGCATTTT
clone_size: -; v_call: TRBV6-1; j_call: TRBJ1-1; d_call: -; cdr3_aa: CASSEHMNTEAFF; cdr3_nt: TGTGCCAGCAGTGAACACATGAACACTGAAGCTTTCTTT
clone_size: few; v_call: TRBV2; j_call: TRBJ1-5; d_call: TRBD1; cdr3_aa: CASRGQDNQPQHF; cdr3_nt: TGTGCCAGCAGGGGACAGGACAATCAGCCCCAGCATTTT
clone_size: -; v_call: TRBV7-8; j_call: TRBJ1-6; d_call: -; cdr3_aa: CASSLDPSPSSYNSPLHF; cdr3_nt: TGTGCCAGCAGCTTAGATCCCTCCCCGAGCTCCTATAATTCACCCCTCCACTTT
clone_size: few; v_call: TRBV7-2; j_call: TRBJ2-7; d_call: -; cdr3_aa: CASSRDRGRSSYEQYF; cdr3_nt: TGTGCCAGCAGCAGAGACCGGGGCCGGAGCTCCTACGAGCAGTACTTC
clone_size: few; v_call: TRBV16; j_call: TRBJ2-3; d_call: -; cdr3_aa: CASSQSGDTQYF; cdr3_nt: TGTGCCAGCAGCCAATCCGGGGATACGCAGTATTTT
clone_size: -; v_call: TRBV6-5; j_call: TRBJ2-4; d_call: TRBD1; cdr3_aa: CASRQGQGNNIQYF; cdr3_nt: TGTGCCAGCAGGCAGGGACAGGGGAACAACATTCAGTACTTC
clone_size: -; v_call: TRBV7-8; j_call: TRBJ1-3; d_call: -; cdr3_aa: CASSLGTQGTGNTIYF; cdr3_nt: TGTGCCAGCAGCTTGGGAACCCAGGGAACTGGAAACACCATATATTTT
clone_size: -; v_call: TRBV19; j_call: TRBJ1-2; d_call: -; cdr3_aa: CASSMGQVAGYTF; cdr3_nt: TGTGCCAGTAGTATGGGTCAGGTTGCCGGCTACACCTTC
clone_size: -; v_call: TRBV19; j_call: TRBJ1-5; d_call: -; cdr3_aa: CASTFHPRALSQPQHF; cdr3_nt: TGTGCCAGTACATTCCACCCCAGGGCATTGAGTCAGCCCCAGCATTTT
clone_size: -; v_call: TRBV6-6; j_call: TRBJ1-2; d_call: -; cdr3_aa: CASSYSEAGAGYTF; cdr3_nt: TGTGCCAGCAGTTACTCCGAGGCAGGGGCAGGCTACACCTTC
clone_size: -; v_call: TRBV6-5; j_call: TRBJ2-5; d_call: -; cdr3_aa: CASKIQGYETQYF; cdr3_nt: TGTGCCAGCAAGATACAGGGCTATGAGACCCAGTACTTC